This T cell receptor (beta chain) was retrieved from a study of siplizumab effects on memory and regulatory T cells. From germline, CDR1 is DFQATT and CDR2 SNEGSKA (reference sequence). Trimming cost V 6 bases and J 1 base, with 4 bases left between them. The CDR3 sequence is 11 residues long. TCR templates, roughly 10^5 per sample, were assayed. TCRdb's copy holds only in-frame clones and misses some; the assay was immunoSEQ multiplex PCR. In the table there are some 100,000 clones, roughly 93% of which are singletons. The study, taken as a whole, reports: Siplizumab significantly lowered the alloreactive sequences that could be traced to unstimulated CD4+ memory cells.

As regards this clone: Its antigen is undetermined.

Sequencing input: CD8+ T cells sorted from blood. The source is a human donor in good health. This chain connects TRBV20-1 to TRBJ2-1; no clear D. The CDR3 protein is CSAGSYNEQFF. CDR3 nucleotides: TGCAGTGCCGGGTCCTACAATGAGCAGTTCTTC.